This passage covers 13 T cell receptor beta chains from one sample sequenced in a study of blood T cell repertoires in COVID-19. The data were produced by immunoSEQ multiplex PCR, yet TCRdb's version contains in-frame clones alone and is incomplete. The sample has roughly 250,000 clones; 80% to 85% are singletons. The specimen sequenced was peripheral blood. These receptors all stem from a woman between 55 and 75 years old with active or convalescent COVID-19.

The sample holds a few counts of this clone. The genes are TRBV7-3 and TRBJ2-6; the D gene is possibly TRBD2 (5 bases). The length of the CDR3 is 15 residues. The ends were cut back, 11 bases at V and 0 bases at J, with 14 bases in the middle. The germline CDR1 and CDR2 sequences are SGHTA and FQGTGA. CDR3 in DNA: TGTGCCTCTGCGGAGGATTCCTCTGGGGCCAACGTCCTGACTTTC. The encoded protein is CASAEDSSGANVLTF. The entire variable domain, with the rest obtained from reference TRBV7-3 and TRBJ2-6, is as follows: GAGVSQTPSNKVTEKGKYVELRCDPISGHTALYWYRQSLGQGPEFLIYFQGTGAADDSGLPNDRFFAVRPEGSVSTLKIQRTERGDSAVYLCASAEDSSGANVLTFGAGSRLTVL.

V usage is TRBV9 and J usage is TRBJ1-6, with 7 bases aligning to TRBD1. V gave up 5 bases and J gave up 7 bases; unmatched junction bases: 3. Germline values: CDR1 SGDLS, CDR2 YYNGEE. The CDR3 runs 13 residues. The CDR3 sequence is CASRRQGNSPLHF. The CDR3 DNA is TGTGCCAGCAGGAGACAGGGAAATTCACCCCTCCACTTT.

The chain has TRBV6-5 and TRBJ1-4; D not certain. Germline V gene data show CDR1 as MNHEY and CDR2 as SVGAGI. The CDR3 contains 14 residues. Between the trimmed V and J ends, which lost 4 bases and 1 base, there was a span of 7 bases. The CDR3 DNA is TGTGCCAGCAGTTCGCGGGGAACTAATGAAAAACTGTTTTTT. Its protein is CASSSRGTNEKLFF.

The CDR3 bases are TGTGCCAGCCATCCGGGACAGGGGGTAGGCACTGAAGCTTTCTTT. Protein: CASHPGQGVGTEAFF. The V call is TRBV19, the J call TRBJ1-1; TRBD1 aligns across 11 bases. Germline CDR1 LNHDA, CDR2 SQIVND (reference sequence). The CDR3 spans 15 residues. V shed 9 bases, J shed 4 bases, and the junction held 10 bases outside the gene matches.

The chain employs TRBV30 and TRBJ1-2; D is unresolved. CDR3 length: 13 residues. The V gene's germline CDR1 is GTSNPN and CDR2 SVGIG (reference sequence). V was trimmed by 3 bases and J by 4 bases, leaving 12 bases between them. The CDR3 coding sequence is TGTGCCTGGAGGGAACCGCCGGGCTATGGCTACACCTTC. It codes for CAWREPPGYGYTF.

The chain joins TRBV19 to TRBJ1-1; 9 bases are a match to TRBD1. J gave up 4 bases and V 5 bases, and 2 bases lay outside the gene matches. This CDR3 is built from 13 residues. The germline V gene has CDR1 LNHDA and CDR2 SQIVND (reference sequence). The CDR3 loop is CASSRQGVTEAFF. The CDR3 coding sequence is TGTGCCAGTAGTCGACAGGGGGTCACTGAAGCTTTCTTT.

The V gene is TRBV19, the J gene TRBJ1-1; TRBD1 agrees at 12 bases. CDR3 size: 18 residues. J gave up 5 bases and V 4 bases, and 14 bases lay outside the gene matches. Germline loops: CDR1 LNHDA, CDR2 SQIVND (reference sequence). The CDR3 reads CASSTIRDRGLLGTEAFF. Written as DNA, the CDR3 is TGTGCCAGTAGTACCATACGGGACAGGGGGCTACTCGGAACTGAAGCTTTCTTT. The full variable domain, with the rest looked up from reference TRBV19 and TRBJ1-1, is DGGITQSPKYLFRKEGQNVTLSCEQNLNHDAMYWYRQDPGQGLRLIYYSQIVNDFQKGDIAEGYSVSREKKESFPLTVTSAQKNPTAFYLCASSTIRDRGLLGTEAFFGQGTRLTVV.

V is TRBV30 and J is TRBJ2-2; 8 positions agree with TRBD1. The CDR3 runs to 14 residues. The V gene's germline CDR1 is GTSNPN and CDR2 SVGIG (reference sequence). After removal of 5 bases from V and 1 base from J, the junction contained 3 bases not matched to a gene. CDR3 amino acids: CAWAGQGNTGELFF. The CDR3 coding sequence is TGTGCCTGGGCAGGACAGGGGAACACCGGGGAGCTGTTTTTT.

As concerns this clone: Distinct nucleotide sequences in the sample also encode this CDR3. The chain uses TRBV5-4 and TRBJ2-3, with TRBD2 matching over 11 bases. The CDR3 is 16 amino acids. With 4 bases clipped from V and 4 bases from J, the junction kept 8 bases outside the gene matches. Germline V gene lookup returns CDR1 SGHNT and CDR2 YYREEE (reference sequence). CDR3 sequence reads: CASSLRLAGGPDTQYF. CDR3 coding DNA: TGTGCCAGCAGCCTACGGCTAGCGGGGGGCCCAGATACGCAGTATTTT. Variable domain in full (rest from reference TRBV5-4 and TRBJ2-3): ETGVTQSPTHLIKTRGQQVTLRCSSQSGHNTVSWYQQALGQGPQFIFQYYREEENGRGNFPPRFSGLQFPNYSSELNVNALELDDSALYLCASSLRLAGGPDTQYFGPGTRLTVL.

This chain connects TRBV27 to TRBJ1-1; D is uncertain. CDR1 is MNHEY and CDR2 is SMNVEV in the germline V gene (reference sequence). The V gene lost 4 bases and the J gene lost 2 bases, with 8 bases spanning the gap. CDR3 length: 13 residues. CDR3 bases: TGTGCCAGCAGTTGGTCAGGTAACACTGAAGCTTTCTTT. This sequence encodes CASSWSGNTEAFF.

The rearrangement uses TRBV9 and TRBJ1-5, with D unresolved. The CDR3 sequence is 14 residues long. Germline V lookup: CDR1 SGDLS, CDR2 YYNGEE. V was pared by 0 bases and J by 4 bases, with 8 bases between. The CDR3 loop reads CASSVDYMNQPQHF. The CDR3 coding sequence is TGTGCCAGCAGCGTAGATTACATGAATCAGCCCCAGCATTTT.

The chain recombines TRBV7-9 with TRBJ1-2, with D maybe TRBD1 (6 bases). CDR3 length: 12 residues. With 5 bases removed from V and 8 bases from J, the gap between germline ends came to 12 bases. Germline CDR1 is SEHNR and CDR2 is FQNEAQ (reference sequence). CDR3 coding DNA: TGTGCCAGCAGCCAACCCCAGGGGGGCTACACCTTC. It codes for CASSQPQGGYTF.

Turning to this clone: The junction differs from germline at one of its ends, possibly a read error. This chain connects TRBV5-4 to TRBJ2-1; D perhaps matches TRBD1 (5 bases). The CDR3 runs 11 residues. Per germline, CDR1 SGHNT and CDR2 YYREEE (reference sequence). DNA of the CDR3: TGTGCCAGCAGCTTGGTCGGCGAAGGGGTCTTC. Protein: CASSLVGEGVF.